The sequence of this T cell receptor (beta chain) was determined in a study of shared clonotypes between healthy human individuals. About the study: Donors, aged 18 to 49, were two women and three men.

Splitting the CD4+ cells yielded a CD45RA+ naive subset and a CD45RA-negative memory subset. Libraries were prepared by immunoSEQ multiplex PCR; TCRdb keeps only in-frame clonotypes and omits some of them. The sample comprises some 790,000 clones, approximately 77% of which are singletons, and approximately 1.8% rests with the top ten. V lost 0 bases and J lost 0, with 9 bases in between. The CDR3 runs to 16 residues. Germline V lookup: CDR1 LGHNA, CDR2 YNFKEQ. Study-level results: Depth was large, yet rarefaction showed that sorted-subset sequencing was incomplete. Across a handful of donors, naive CD4 shared around 5%, naive CD8 more than 3%, memory CD4 more than 2%, memory CD8 0.4%.

Details on this clone: Antigen unknown.

The sequencing input was memory CD4+ T cells sorted from blood. Subset indicated: CD45RA-negative fraction. The sequence was obtained from a woman in her twenties or thirties in good health. The chain employs TRBV4-2 and TRBJ1-5, with D hard to call. The CDR3 DNA reads TGTGCCAGCAGCCAAGAAGGACCGTATAGCAATCAGCCCCAGCATTTT. It is translated as CASSQEGPYSNQPQHF.